What follows are 15 T cell receptor beta chains derived from one specimen sequenced in a study of blood T cell repertoires in COVID-19. Generated by immunoSEQ multiplex PCR, the TCRdb table keeps only in-frame clones and is missing some. The table has about 230,000 clones, roughly four fifths seen once. Sequenced input: peripheral blood. All receptors come from a woman between 45 and 60 years old with acute or convalescent COVID-19.

The genes are TRBV3-1 (or the pseudogene TRBV3-2) and TRBJ1-6; no reliable D call. The CDR3 sequence is 15 residues long. The V gene's germline CDR1 is LGHDT and CDR2 YNNKEL (reference sequence). Between the trimmed V and J ends, which lost 0 bases and 7 bases, there was a span of 10 bases. The DNA for the CDR3 is TGTGCCAGCAGCCAAGAGGCGGAGTTGAATTCACCCCTCCACTTT. Encoded protein: CASSQEAELNSPLHF.

DNA for the CDR3: TGTGCCAGCAGTTTAGGGGGGACCCCCTCCTACGAGCAGTACTTC. Its protein is CASSLGGTPSYEQYF. V and J are TRBV27 and TRBJ2-7; a possible D gene is TRBD2 (6 bases). This CDR3 has 15 residues. The germline gives CDR1 MNHEY, CDR2 SMNVEV (reference sequence). V lost 2 bases and J 0 bases, leaving 11 bases between the germline ends.

This chain uses TRBV28 with TRBJ1-4; 8 positions match TRBD1. J was trimmed by 10 bases and V by 6 bases; bases with no gene match: 13. CDR3 length equals 15 residues. Germline V lookup: CDR1 MDHEN, CDR2 SYDVKM. CDR3 region: CASRKRDRLWGKLFF. CDR3 coding DNA: TGTGCCAGCAGAAAGAGGGACAGGCTCTGGGGAAAACTGTTTTTT.

CDR3 in amino acids: CACRKTGGFEKLFF. The CDR3 region has the DNA TGTGCCTGTAGGAAGACAGGGGGATTCGAAAAACTGTTTTTT. V and J are TRBV30 and TRBJ1-4, with 9 nucleotides matching TRBD1. The germline gives CDR1 GTSNPN, CDR2 SVGIG (reference sequence). This CDR3 is 14 amino acids long. J was trimmed by 8 bases and V by 6 bases; bases with no gene match: 10.

V usage is TRBV20-1 and J usage is TRBJ2-7; TRBD2 matches at 7 bases. The CDR3 is 13 residues long. CDR1 and CDR2 from the germline V gene are DFQATT and SNEGSKA (reference sequence). Germline trimming cut 3 bases from V and 3 bases from J; bases unmatched to any gene: 5. DNA of the CDR3: TGCAGTGCTAGTCCAGCGGGGAGCTACGAGCAGTACTTC. Encoded protein: CSASPAGSYEQYF.

The chain has TRBV4-1 and TRBJ2-3; the D gene is possibly TRBD2 (5 bases). V lost 0 bases and J lost 0, with 10 bases in between. The V gene's germline CDR1 is MGHRA and CDR2 YSYEKL. CDR3 length: 16 amino acids. The CDR3 protein is CASSQERGLSTDTQYF. CDR3 coding DNA: TGCGCCAGCAGCCAAGAACGGGGTTTGAGCACAGATACGCAGTATTTT.

This chain uses TRBV7-2 with TRBJ2-5; 7 bases are shared with TRBD2. This CDR3 is built from 16 residues. Per the germline V gene, CDR1 is SGHTA and CDR2 is FQGNSA. J was trimmed by 1 base and V by 5 bases; bases with no gene match: 10. CDR3 DNA sequence: TGTGCCAGCAGCCCATTGGTGGGGGGGATCCAAGAGACCCAGTACTTC. Translation: CASSPLVGGIQETQYF.

This chain connects TRBV7-9 to TRBJ2-7; a possible D gene is TRBD1 (6 bases). V lost 6 bases and J lost 4, with 16 bases in between. Germline V lookup: CDR1 SEHNR, CDR2 FQNEAQ (reference sequence). The length of the CDR3 is 14 residues. The CDR3 loop reads CASRGAVPPYEQYF. CDR3 nucleotide sequence: TGTGCCAGCAGGGGGGCCGTCCCCCCTTACGAGCAGTACTTC.

V gene TRBV27 combines with J gene TRBJ2-5, with TRBD1 matching 11 bases. Germline lookup yields CDR1 MNHEY and CDR2 SMNVEV (reference sequence). The CDR3 loop spans 13 amino acids. Trimming removed 7 bases from V and 5 bases from J; junction bases left unmatched: 3. In DNA, the CDR3 is TGTGCCAGCACGGACAGGGGGCGGGAGACCCAGTACTTC. It yields the protein CASTDRGRETQYF.

The V call is TRBV9, the J call TRBJ2-5, with 13 bases aligning to TRBD2. Germline V CDR1 and CDR2: SGDLS, YYNGEE. V gave up 4 bases and J gave up 4 bases; unmatched junction bases: 7. The CDR3 sequence is 16 residues long. The CDR3 loop is CASSRTSGSWLETQYF. CDR3 nucleotide sequence: TGTGCCAGCAGCAGGACTAGCGGGAGTTGGTTAGAGACCCAGTACTTC.

The chain joins TRBV3-1 (or the pseudogene TRBV3-2) to TRBJ2-3; TRBD2 is a possible D gene (5 bases). V gave up 1 base and J gave up 6 bases, with 17 bases separating them. The CDR3 sequence is 16 residues long. Per the germline V gene, CDR1 is LGHDT and CDR2 is YNNKEL (reference sequence). CDR3 residues: CASSQGAGTRGDTQYF. The CDR3 coding sequence is TGTGCCAGCAGCCAAGGCGCCGGTACCCGCGGGGATACGCAGTATTTT.

The chain has TRBV30 and TRBJ1-3; D not certain. Germline loops: CDR1 GTSNPN, CDR2 SVGIG (reference sequence). V was trimmed by 5 bases and J by 5 bases, leaving 7 bases between them. The CDR3 spans 11 residues. As DNA, the CDR3 is TGTGCCTGGGGCCAGAGAAACACCATATATTTT. It encodes CAWGQRNTIYF.

The rearrangement uses TRBV2 and TRBJ1-4; the match to TRBD1 covers 8 bases. V lost 6 bases to trimming and J lost 6 bases; unmatched junction nucleotides: 6. The CDR3 length is 14 residues. CDR1 and CDR2 (germline): SNHLY, FYNNEI. The CDR3 coding sequence is TGTGCCAGCAGGATAGGACAGGGATATGAAAAACTGTTTTTT. It encodes CASRIGQGYEKLFF.

The chain combines TRBV30 with TRBJ2-7; 9 bases map to TRBD1. V shed 5 bases, J shed 0 bases, and the junction held 8 bases outside the gene matches. Per germline, CDR1 GTSNPN and CDR2 SVGIG (reference sequence). The CDR3 has 15 residues. In nucleotides, the CDR3 is TGTGCCTGGCCCCCCGGGACAGGGAGCTCCTACGAGCAGTACTTC. It specifies CAWPPGTGSSYEQYF.

This chain joins TRBV16 and TRBJ2-5; D is possibly TRBD1 (6 bases). Trimming pared 3 bases from V and 2 bases from J, leaving 10 bases between. The CDR3 totals 14 residues. Looked up from germline, CDR1 is KGHSY and CDR2 is FQNENV. The CDR3 is CASSQTGVQETQYF. The CDR3 DNA sequence: TGTGCCAGCAGCCAGACAGGAGTACAAGAGACCCAGTACTTC.